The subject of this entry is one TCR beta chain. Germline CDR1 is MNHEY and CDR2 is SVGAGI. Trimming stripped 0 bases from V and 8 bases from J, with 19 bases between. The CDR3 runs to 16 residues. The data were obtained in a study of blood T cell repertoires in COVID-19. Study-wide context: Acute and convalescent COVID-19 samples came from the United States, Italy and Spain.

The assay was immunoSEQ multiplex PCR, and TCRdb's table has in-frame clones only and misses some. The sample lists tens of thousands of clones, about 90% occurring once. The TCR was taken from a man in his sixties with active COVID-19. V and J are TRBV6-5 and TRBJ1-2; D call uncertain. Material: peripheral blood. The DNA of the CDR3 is TGTGCCAGCAGTTACTCGTTCGGCGGGAAGGTTTGGGGCTACACCTTC. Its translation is CASSYSFGGKVWGYTF.